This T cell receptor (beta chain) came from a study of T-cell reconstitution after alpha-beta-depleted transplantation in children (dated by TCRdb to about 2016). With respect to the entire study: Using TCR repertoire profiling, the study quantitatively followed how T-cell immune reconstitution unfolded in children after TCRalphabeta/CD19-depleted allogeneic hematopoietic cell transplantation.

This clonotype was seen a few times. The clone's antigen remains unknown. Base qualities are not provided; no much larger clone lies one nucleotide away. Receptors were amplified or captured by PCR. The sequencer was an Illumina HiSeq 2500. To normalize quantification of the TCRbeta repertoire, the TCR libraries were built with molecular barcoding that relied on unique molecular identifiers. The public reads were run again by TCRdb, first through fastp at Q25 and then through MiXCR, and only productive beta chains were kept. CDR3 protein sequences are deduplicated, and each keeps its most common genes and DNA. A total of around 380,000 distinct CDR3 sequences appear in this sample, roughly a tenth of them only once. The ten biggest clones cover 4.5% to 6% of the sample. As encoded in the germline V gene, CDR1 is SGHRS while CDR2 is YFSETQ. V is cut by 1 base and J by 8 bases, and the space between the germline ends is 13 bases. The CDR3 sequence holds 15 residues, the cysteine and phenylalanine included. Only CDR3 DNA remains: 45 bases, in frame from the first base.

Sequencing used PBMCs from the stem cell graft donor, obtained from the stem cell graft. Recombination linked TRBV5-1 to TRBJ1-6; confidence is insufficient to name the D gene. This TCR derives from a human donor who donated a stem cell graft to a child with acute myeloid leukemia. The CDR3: CASSLSPISDSPLHF. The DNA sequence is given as TGCGCCAGCAGCTTGAGTCCCATAAGTGATTCACCCCTCCACTTT.